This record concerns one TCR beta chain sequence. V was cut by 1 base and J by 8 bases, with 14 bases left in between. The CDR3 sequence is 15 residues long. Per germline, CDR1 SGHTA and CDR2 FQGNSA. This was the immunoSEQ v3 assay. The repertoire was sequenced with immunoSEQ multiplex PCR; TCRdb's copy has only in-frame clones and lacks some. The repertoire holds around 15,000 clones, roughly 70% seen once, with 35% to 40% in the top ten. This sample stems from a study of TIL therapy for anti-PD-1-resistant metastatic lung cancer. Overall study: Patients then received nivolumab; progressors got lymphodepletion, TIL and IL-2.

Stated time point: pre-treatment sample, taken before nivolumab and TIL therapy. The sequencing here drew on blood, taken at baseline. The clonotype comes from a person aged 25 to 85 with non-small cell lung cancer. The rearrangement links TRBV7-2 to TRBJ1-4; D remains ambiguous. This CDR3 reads CASSLGTTRGEKLFF. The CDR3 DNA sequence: TGTGCCAGCAGCTTAGGAACCACCCGAGGAGAAAAACTGTTTTTT.